This TCR beta chain originates from a study of regulatory T cells in long-lasting Graves disease (dated by TCRdb to the early 2020s). With respect to the entire study: In the newly diagnosed Graves' disease group, patients had been taking antithyroid drugs for less than 3 months. Patients with persistent Graves' disease were compared with patients with newly diagnosed Graves' disease using TCR sequencing and RNA sequencing of peripheral blood. The study was conducted in China and was registered as a clinical trial. A total of roughly 35 samples underwent TCR sequencing: around 13 from persistent and around 20 from newly diagnosed Graves' disease patients.

Per the publication, the time point label means: newly diagnosed GD, antithyroid drugs for less than 3 months. For both TCR sequencing and RNA sequencing, RNA was extracted from PBMCs in TRIzol. The diagnosis of Graves' disease was made according to American Thyroid Association guidelines. The patients came from an endocrinology department in Xi'an, China. Each patient gave 9 to 10 milliliters of peripheral blood, collected in an EDTA anticoagulant tube. Ficoll Paque Plus density gradient separation was used to isolate PBMCs, and no additional T cell sorting was done. An Agilent 2100 Bioanalyzer and agarose gel were used to check RNA quality, and a NanoDrop 2000 was used to measure RNA concentration. Preparation of the library involved multiplex PCR. The sequencer listed for this sample is Illumina HiSeq 4000. To build TCR beta libraries, CDR3 regions were amplified by Arm-PCR using iRepertoire HTBI primers. Before sequencing, the PCR products went through gel purification. The paper's processing steps were these. Gene usage analysis of CDR3 amino acid clonotypes used the 55 to 80 TRBV and around 14 TRBJ segments found across samples. COPE and FqMerger were used to merge filtered high-quality paired reads into contigs. BLAST was used to align contigs to IMGT TRBV, TRBD and TRBJ reference genes, and CDR3 was defined according to IMGT. Clonotypes above 0.1% frequency were classified as highly expanded clones. Repertoire diversity was measured by Shannon entropy, and V-J evenness by the Gini coefficient. A clonotype found in more than one individual was treated as public. TCRdb redid the processing of the public reads, applying fastp at Q25 and MiXCR, and retained in-frame beta chains. Each entry merges the rows of one CDR3 protein and shows their most common DNA and genes. Here the V and J calls rest on TCRdb's processing, not on the authors' analysis. For this sample there are approximately 400,000 distinct CDR3 sequences; about 16% appear just once. The ten largest account for 16% of the sample.

V is pruned by 0 bases and J by 1 base, leaving 11 bases of the junction without a gene match. The CDR3, cysteine through phenylalanine, is 18 amino acids long. The entry retains the CDR3 DNA only, 54 bases that are in frame from base 1. Taken from the germline V gene (reference sequence), the CDR1 and CDR2 loops are SGHNT and YYREEE. Overall results and qualifications from the work: Lower TCR Shannon entropy and fewer highly expanded clones were observed in persistent Graves' disease patients than in newly diagnosed patients, which suggested clonal expansion. Because the primary lesion, thyroid tissue, could not be accessed, the study looked at peripheral blood alone. Preferential use of TRBV28, TRBJ1-2 and TRBJ2-5 was observed in persistent disease, whereas TRBV20-1 and TRBJ2-1 were favored in newly diagnosed disease. Sequencing and analysis were limited to the TCR beta chain. As a limitation, the authors acknowledged that the small sample size may reduce accuracy. Patients with persistent disease shared more public clonotypes (fewer than 3,000) than newly diagnosed patients did (about 1,000).

Ten or more counts support this clonotype. The clone's antigen remains unknown. No base qualities exist here, and no much larger clone lies one base off it. This sample also appeared in a second study, on T cells in Graves' hyperthyroidism and ophthalmopathy. Reported in the second study: Stable Graves' hyperthyroidism was defined as no progression to ophthalmopathy during 18 months of follow-up. The hyperthyroidism patients were between 18 and 65 years old and newly diagnosed, with a disease duration of less than 2 months. The study excluded patients with uncontrolled infections, other autoimmune diseases, pregnancy or lactation. Clinical symptoms, serum thyroxine and TRAb, thyroid ultrasound, and orbital computed tomography formed the basis for the diagnoses. For the first round of RT-PCR on the TCR CDR3, the HTBI primer set was used together with the Qiagen OneStep RT-PCR kit. Most expanded thyroid clonotypes (frequency above 0.001) were also detected in blood, suggesting blood repertoires may reflect thyroid immune responses. A model built on a 13 V-J signature distinguished ophthalmopathy from stable hyperthyroidism, reaching about 88% sensitivity and 81.08% specificity in cross-validation and 80%/75% in testing. In validation, the model predicted progression to ophthalmopathy a median of around six months before onset, with about 67% sensitivity and roughly 73% specificity. A discovery cohort of around 100 patients, about 40 with Graves' ophthalmopathy and about 60 with stable Graves' hyperthyroidism, was used to find distinguishing TCR V-J signatures. An independent validation cohort of 18 to 20 hyperthyroidism patients and about 16 patients who later progressed to ophthalmopathy tested prospective prediction of ophthalmopathy. For training and testing, the 100 patients in the discovery cohort were randomly divided in a 7:3 ratio. The study also compared thyroid tissue and blood T-cell repertoires from about 6 Graves' hyperthyroidism patients. Following sampling, methimazole starting at 30 mg daily was given to hyperthyroidism patients, and high-dose intravenous methylprednisolone was given to ophthalmopathy patients. A second multiplex PCR round built the libraries, followed by size selection and purification. Paired-end sequencing of the libraries was performed with 100 bp reads on an Illumina HiSeq2000. Raw data were processed with SOAPnuke, discarding reads with adapters, uncalled bases, mean Phred below 15, or no exact constant-primer or identifier match. High-quality paired reads were merged using COPE v1.2.5, and each unique nucleotide sequence was defined as a clonotype. MiTCR v1.1 was used to align the clonotypes against IMGT TRBV, TRBD and TRBJ reference segments. Only V-J combinations with frequency above 0.0001, covering 99.2% of repertoires, were analysed. The TCS score was defined as F50 (clonal expansion) divided by E x V (chaos), with BLOSUM62-based TCRdist calculated between CDR3 peptides within each V-J. Welch's t-statistics and random forest reduced fewer than 550 V-J features to roughly 13, which were used in a naive Bayes classifier (R e1071). Sample size was not statistically predetermined, and blinding of investigators to group allocation was not performed. The paper describes TCR Vbeta CDR3 sequencing of fewer than 150 peripheral blood samples, made up of 43 ophthalmopathy patients, around 78 hyperthyroidism patients and 17 progressor patients.

The origin of this receptor is a woman aged 25 to 39 with Graves disease. Donor details come from another sample of the same person, matched by shared clones. The chain is assembled from TRBV5-4 and TRBJ1-1, with TRBD1 identical over 8 junction bases. The sample in question was peripheral blood mononuclear cells (PBMCs), obtained at new diagnosis, from a patient treated with antithyroid drugs. The sequenced DNA is TGTGCCAGCAGCTTGGCAGGGGGCACCTGGAATCCGAACACTGAAGCTTTCTTT. It translates to CASSLAGGTWNPNTEAFF.